The entry that follows covers one T cell receptor beta chain sequence. Germline CDR1 reads DFQATT; CDR2 reads SNEGSKA (reference sequence). Between the trimmed V and J ends, which lost 5 bases and 7 bases, there was a span of 18 bases. The CDR3 is made up of 14 amino acids. These data are taken from a study of identical twins. TCRdb analysed the 5' RACE reads with MiXCR anew, one entry per CDR3 protein. The repertoire holds around 1.7 million distinct CDR3 sequences, more than 30% seen once, with about 0.3% in the top ten. This clonotype was obtained from a newborn girl in good health. V is TRBV20-1 and J is TRBJ2-1; D uncertain. The source material was cord blood. The CDR3 bases are TGCAGTGCTCAAATGACCCAGCTTGGGAATGAGCAGTTCTTC. Residues: CSAQMTQLGNEQFF.